Listed below are T cell receptor beta chains from one sample, sequenced in a study of T cell responses to AZD1222 COVID-19 vaccine. Measured with immunoSEQ multiplex PCR; TCRdb has only the in-frame clones, and not every one. In the table there are 54,000 or so clones, about 90% of which are singletons. The sequenced sample was peripheral blood, obtained on day 0 of AZD1222 vaccination. The receptors shown here come from an adult in good health. CDR3s leave out the opening cysteine and the closing phenylalanine or tryptophan.

cdr3_length	v_call	cdr3_aa
12	TRBV19	ASSIGTGIDGYT
12	TRBV2	ASSGLVRLGEQF
14	TRBV30	AWSVLGGANTGELF
13	TRBV6-5	ASRGTDYSNQPQH
14	TRBV28	ASTHGGPISGNTIY
13	TRBV19	ASSIPGLAVYEQY
14	TRBV19	ASSILPPGVRNEQY
13	TRBV5-1	ASSLLAGAYNEQF
13	TRBV11-2	ASSLAPGGNYEQY
12	TRBV27	ASSPSEGEGEQF
13	TRBV6-2/TRBV6-3	ASSSSGRGPDTQY
14	TRBV19	ASSSGTGLAKNIQY
12	TRBV18	ASSPDRARETQY
12	TRBV9	ASSVRPDTGELF
13	TRBV28	ASSLAVRDSYEQY
10	TRBV28	ASSQREGALF
12	TRBV28	ATGLRAAPYGYT
17	TRBV27	ASSFRLAGVGSGANVLT
13	TRBV28	ASRQPGLQWYEQY
11	TRBV14	ASSHWGPETQY
13	TRBV28	ASSLRAPLYNEQF
12	TRBV6-5	ASTLAGDTGELF
12	TRBV2	ASSPKVGQGNGF
12	TRBV3-1/TRBV3-2	ASSKQGLAAVQY
15	TRBV10-3	AISEFRTGQVNTEAF
10	TRBV30	AWSIGGSEQY
10	TRBV18	ASSYNTDTQY
10	TRBV27	ASSNRDYGYT
10	TRBV30	AWSAPSYEQY
13	TRBV6-2/TRBV6-3	ASSSQREFYNEQF
10	TRBV28	ASSRHRRGSI